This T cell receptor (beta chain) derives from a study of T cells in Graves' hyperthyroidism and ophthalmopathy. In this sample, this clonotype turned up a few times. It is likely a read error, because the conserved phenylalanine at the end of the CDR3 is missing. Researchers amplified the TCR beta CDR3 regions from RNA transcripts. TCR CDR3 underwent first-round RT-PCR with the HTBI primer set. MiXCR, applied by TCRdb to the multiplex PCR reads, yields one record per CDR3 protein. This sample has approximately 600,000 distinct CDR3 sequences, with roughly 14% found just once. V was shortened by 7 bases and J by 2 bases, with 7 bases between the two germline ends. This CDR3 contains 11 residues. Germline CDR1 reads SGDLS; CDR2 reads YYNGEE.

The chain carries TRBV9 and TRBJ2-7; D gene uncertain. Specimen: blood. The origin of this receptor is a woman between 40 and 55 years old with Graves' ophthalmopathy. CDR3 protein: CASESPYEQYS. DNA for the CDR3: TGTGCCAGCGAATCCCCCTACGAGCAGTACTCC.